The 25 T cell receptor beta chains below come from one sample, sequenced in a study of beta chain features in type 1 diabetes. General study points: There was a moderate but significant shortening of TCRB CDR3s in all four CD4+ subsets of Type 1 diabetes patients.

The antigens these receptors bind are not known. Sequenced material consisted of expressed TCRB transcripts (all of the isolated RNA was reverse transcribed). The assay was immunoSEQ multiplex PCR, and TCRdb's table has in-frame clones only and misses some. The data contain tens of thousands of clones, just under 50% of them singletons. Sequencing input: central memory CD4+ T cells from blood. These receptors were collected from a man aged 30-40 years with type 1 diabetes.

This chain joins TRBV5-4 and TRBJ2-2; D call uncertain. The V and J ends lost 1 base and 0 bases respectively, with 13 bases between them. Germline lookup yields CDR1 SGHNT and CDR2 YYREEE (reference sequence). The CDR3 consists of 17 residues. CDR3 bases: TGTGCCAGCAGCTTGAGTGTCTCAGAGGCGAACACCGGGGAGCTGTTTTTT. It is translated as CASSLSVSEANTGELFF.

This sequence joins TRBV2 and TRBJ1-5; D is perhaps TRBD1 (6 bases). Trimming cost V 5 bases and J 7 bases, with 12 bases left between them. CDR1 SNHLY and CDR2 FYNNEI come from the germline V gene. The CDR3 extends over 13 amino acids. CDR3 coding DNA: TGTGCCAGCAGTCCTGACAGGAAGCAGCCCCAGCATTTT. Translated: CASSPDRKQPQHF.

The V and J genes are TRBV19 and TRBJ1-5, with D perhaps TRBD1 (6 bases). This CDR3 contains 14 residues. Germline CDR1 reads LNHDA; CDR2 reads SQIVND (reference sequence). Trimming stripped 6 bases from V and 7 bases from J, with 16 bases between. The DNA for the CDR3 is TGTGCCAGTAGGGTGGAACAGGGCGGACAGCCCCAGCATTTT. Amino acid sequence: CASRVEQGGQPQHF.

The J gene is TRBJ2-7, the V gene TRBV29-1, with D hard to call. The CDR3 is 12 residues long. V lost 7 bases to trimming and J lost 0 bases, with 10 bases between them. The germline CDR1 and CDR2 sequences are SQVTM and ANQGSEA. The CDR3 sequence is CSAGRSSYEQYF. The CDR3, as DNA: TGCAGCGCCGGAAGGAGCTCCTACGAGCAGTACTTC.

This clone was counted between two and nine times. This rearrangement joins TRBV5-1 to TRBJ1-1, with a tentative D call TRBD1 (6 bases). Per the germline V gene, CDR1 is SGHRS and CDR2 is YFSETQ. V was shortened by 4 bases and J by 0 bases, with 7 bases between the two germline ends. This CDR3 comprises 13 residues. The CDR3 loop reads CASSQGLNTEAFF. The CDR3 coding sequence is TGCGCCAGCAGCCAGGGGTTGAACACTGAAGCTTTCTTT. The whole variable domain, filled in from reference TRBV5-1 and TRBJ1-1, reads KAGVTQTPRYLIKTRGQQVTLSCSPISGHRSVSWYQQTPGQGLQFLFEYFSETQRNKGNFPGRFSGRQFSNSRSEMNVSTLELGDSALYLCASSQGLNTEAFFGQGTRLTVV.

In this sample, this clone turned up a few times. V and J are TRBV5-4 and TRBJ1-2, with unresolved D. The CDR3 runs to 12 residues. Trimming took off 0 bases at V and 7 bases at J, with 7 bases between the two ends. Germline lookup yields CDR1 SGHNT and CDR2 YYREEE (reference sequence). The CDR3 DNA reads TGTGCCAGCAGCTTGGACGAGTCTGGCTACACCTTC. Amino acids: CASSLDESGYTF. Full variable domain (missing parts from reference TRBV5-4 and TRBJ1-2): ETGVTQSPTHLIKTRGQQVTLRCSSQSGHNTVSWYQQALGQGPQFIFQYYREEENGRGNFPPRFSGLQFPNYSSELNVNALELDDSALYLCASSLDESGYTFGSGTRLTVV.

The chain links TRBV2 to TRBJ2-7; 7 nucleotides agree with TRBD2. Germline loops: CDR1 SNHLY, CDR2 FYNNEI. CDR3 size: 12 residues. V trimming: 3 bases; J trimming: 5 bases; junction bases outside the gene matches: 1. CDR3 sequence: CASSEGTNEQYF. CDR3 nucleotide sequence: TGTGCCAGCAGTGAGGGGACTAACGAGCAGTACTTC.

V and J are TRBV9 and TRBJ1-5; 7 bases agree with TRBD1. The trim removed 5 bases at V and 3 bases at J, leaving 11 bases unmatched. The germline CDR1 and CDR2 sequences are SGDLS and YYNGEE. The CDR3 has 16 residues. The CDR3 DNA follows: TGTGCCAGCAGTGACCTTGAAGGGGGCTACAATCAGCCCCAGCATTTT. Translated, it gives CASSDLEGGYNQPQHF.

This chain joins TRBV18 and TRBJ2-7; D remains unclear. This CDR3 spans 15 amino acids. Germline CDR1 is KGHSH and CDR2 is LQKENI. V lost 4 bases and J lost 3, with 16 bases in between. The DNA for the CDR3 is TGTGCCAGCTCACGAAATTCGGGTGCTTACTACGAGCAGTACTTC. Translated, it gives CASSRNSGAYYEQYF.

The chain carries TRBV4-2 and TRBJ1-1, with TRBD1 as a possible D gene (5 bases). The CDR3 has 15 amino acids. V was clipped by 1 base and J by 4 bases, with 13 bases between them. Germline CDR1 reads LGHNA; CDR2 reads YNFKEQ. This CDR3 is CASSQASREVTEAFF. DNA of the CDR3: TGTGCCAGCAGCCAAGCATCCAGGGAGGTCACTGAAGCTTTCTTT.

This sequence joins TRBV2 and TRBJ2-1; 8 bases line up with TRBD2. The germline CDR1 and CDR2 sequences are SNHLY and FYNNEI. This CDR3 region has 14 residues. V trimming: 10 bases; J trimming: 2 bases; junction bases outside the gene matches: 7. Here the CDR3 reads CATGERGPYNEQFF. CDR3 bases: TGTGCCACCGGAGAGCGGGGGCCCTACAATGAGCAGTTCTTC. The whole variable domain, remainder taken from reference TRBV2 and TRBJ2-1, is EPEVTQTPSHQVTQMGQEVILRCVPISNHLYFYWYRQILGQKVEFLVSFYNNEISEKSEIFDDQFSVERPDGSNFTLKIRSTKLEDSAMYFCATGERGPYNEQFFGPGTRLTVL.

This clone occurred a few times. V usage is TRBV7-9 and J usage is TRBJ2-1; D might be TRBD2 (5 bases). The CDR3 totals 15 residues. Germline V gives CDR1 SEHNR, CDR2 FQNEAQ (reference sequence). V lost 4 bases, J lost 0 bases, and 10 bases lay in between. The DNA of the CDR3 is TGTGCCAGCAGCTCCCCTAGCCGCTCCTACAATGAGCAGTTCTTC. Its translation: CASSSPSRSYNEQFF.

The CDR3: CASSPFGQGDYGYTF. For the CDR3, the DNA is TGTGCCAGCTCACCGTTTGGGCAGGGGGACTATGGCTACACCTTC. This sequence joins TRBV18 and TRBJ1-2; 7 nucleotides line up with TRBD1. Germline-derived CDR1 and CDR2 are KGHSH and LQKENI. The trim removed 3 bases at V and 3 bases at J, leaving 7 bases unmatched. The CDR3 spans 15 residues.

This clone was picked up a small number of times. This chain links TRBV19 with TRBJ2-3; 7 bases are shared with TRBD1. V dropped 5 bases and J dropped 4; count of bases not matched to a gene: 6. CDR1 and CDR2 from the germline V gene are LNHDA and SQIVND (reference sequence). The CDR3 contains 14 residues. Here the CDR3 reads CASSRQGKADTQYF. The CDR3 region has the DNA TGTGCCAGTAGTCGACAGGGTAAAGCAGATACGCAGTATTTT.

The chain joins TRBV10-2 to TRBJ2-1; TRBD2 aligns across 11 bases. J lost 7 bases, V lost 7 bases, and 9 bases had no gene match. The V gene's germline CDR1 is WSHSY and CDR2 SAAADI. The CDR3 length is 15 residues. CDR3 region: CASNLAGGRGNEQFF. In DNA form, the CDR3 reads TGCGCCAGCAACTTAGCGGGGGGGCGAGGGAATGAGCAGTTCTTC.

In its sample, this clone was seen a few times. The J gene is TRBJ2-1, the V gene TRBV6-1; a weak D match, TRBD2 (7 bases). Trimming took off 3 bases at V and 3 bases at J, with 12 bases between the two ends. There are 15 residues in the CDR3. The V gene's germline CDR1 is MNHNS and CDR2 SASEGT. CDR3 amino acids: CASSEARGLYNEQFF. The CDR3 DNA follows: TGTGCCAGCAGTGAGGCGCGGGGGCTCTACAATGAGCAGTTCTTC.

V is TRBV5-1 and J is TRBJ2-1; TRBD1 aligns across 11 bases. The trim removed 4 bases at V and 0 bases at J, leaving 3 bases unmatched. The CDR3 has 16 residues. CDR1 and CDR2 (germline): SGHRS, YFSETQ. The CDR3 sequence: CASSTGQGASYNEQFF. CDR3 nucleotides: TGCGCCAGCAGCACCGGACAGGGGGCCTCCTACAATGAGCAGTTCTTC.

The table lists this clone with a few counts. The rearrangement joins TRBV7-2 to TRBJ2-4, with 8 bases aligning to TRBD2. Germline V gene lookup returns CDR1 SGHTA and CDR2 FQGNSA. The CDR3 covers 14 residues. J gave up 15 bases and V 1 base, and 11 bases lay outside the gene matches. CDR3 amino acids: CASSLGISGDGRYF. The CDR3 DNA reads TGTGCCAGCAGCTTAGGGATTAGCGGGGATGGGCGGTACTTC.

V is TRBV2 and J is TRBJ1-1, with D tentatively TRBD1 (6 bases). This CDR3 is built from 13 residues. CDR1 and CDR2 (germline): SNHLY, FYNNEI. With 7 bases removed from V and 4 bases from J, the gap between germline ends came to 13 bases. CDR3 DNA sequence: TGTGCCAGCAAGGCAGGGGAACTCACTGAAGCTTTCTTT. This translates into CASKAGELTEAFF. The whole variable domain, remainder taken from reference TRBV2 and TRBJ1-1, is EPEVTQTPSHQVTQMGQEVILRCVPISNHLYFYWYRQILGQKVEFLVSFYNNEISEKSEIFDDQFSVERPDGSNFTLKIRSTKLEDSAMYFCASKAGELTEAFFGQGTRLTVV.

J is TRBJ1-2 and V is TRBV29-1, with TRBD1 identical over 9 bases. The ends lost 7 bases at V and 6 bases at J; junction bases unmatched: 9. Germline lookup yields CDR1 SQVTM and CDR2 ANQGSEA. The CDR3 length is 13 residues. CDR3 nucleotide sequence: TGCAGCGCTAGGACAGGGGCGAGTAATGGCTACACCTTC. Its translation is CSARTGASNGYTF.

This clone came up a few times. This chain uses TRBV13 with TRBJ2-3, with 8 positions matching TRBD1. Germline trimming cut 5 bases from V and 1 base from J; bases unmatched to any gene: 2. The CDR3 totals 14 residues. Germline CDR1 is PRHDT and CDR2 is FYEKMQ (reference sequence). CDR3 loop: CASSQTGGTDTQYF. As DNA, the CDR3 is TGTGCCAGCAGCCAGACAGGGGGCACAGATACGCAGTATTTT.

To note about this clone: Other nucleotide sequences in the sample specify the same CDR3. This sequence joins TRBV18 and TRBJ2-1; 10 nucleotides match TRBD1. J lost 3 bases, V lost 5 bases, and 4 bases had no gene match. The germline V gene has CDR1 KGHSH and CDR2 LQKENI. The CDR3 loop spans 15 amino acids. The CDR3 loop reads CASSEGQGYYNEQFF. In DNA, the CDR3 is TGTGCCAGCTCAGAGGGACAGGGGTACTACAATGAGCAGTTCTTC.

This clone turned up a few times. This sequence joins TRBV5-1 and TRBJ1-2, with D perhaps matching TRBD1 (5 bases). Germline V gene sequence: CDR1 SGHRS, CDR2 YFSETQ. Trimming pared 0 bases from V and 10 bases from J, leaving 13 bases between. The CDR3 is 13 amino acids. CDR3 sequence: CASSLGQLRNYTF. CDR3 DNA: TGCGCCAGCAGCTTGGGACAGCTCAGAAACTACACCTTC.

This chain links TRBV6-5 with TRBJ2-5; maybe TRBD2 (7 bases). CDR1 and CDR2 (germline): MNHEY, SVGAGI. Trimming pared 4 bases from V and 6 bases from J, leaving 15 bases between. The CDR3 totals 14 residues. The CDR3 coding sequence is TGTGCCAGCAGTTTCTCTAGGGGGGGCAAGACCCAGTACTTC. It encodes CASSFSRGGKTQYF.

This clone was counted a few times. CDR3 in amino acids: CASSSPGRVPGELFF. In DNA, the CDR3 is TGTGCCAGTAGTTCACCCGGGCGGGTCCCCGGGGAGCTGTTTTTT. V gene TRBV19 combines with J gene TRBJ2-2; the D gene is possibly TRBD2 (5 bases). With 5 bases removed from V and 6 bases from J, the gap between germline ends came to 16 bases. This CDR3 is 15 amino acids long. The germline V gene encodes CDR1 LNHDA and CDR2 SQIVND (reference sequence).